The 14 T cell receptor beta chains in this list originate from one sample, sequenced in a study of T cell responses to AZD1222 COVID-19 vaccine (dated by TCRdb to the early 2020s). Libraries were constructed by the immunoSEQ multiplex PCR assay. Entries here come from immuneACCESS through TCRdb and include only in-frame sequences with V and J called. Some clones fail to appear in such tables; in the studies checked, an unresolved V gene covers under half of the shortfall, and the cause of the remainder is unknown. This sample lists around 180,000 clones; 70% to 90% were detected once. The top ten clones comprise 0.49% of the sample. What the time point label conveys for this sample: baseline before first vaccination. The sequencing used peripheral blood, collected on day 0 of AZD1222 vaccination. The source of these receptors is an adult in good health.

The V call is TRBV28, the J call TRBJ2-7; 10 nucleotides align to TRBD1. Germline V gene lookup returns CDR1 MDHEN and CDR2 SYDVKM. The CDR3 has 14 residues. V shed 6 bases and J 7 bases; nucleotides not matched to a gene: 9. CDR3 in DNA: TGTGCCAGCAGAGACGGGACAGGGGTCGGGGAGCAGTACTTC. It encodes CASRDGTGVGEQYF.

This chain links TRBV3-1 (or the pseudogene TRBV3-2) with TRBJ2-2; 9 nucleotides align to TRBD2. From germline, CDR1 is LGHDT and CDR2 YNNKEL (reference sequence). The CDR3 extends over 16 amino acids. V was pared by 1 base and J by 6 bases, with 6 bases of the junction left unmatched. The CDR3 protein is CASSQVVIAGAGELFF. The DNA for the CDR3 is TGTGCCAGCAGCCAAGTCGTAATAGCGGGAGCCGGGGAGCTGTTTTTT.

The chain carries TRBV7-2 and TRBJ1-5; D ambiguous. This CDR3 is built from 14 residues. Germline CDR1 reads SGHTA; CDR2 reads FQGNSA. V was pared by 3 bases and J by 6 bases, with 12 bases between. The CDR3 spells CASSLMGKGQPQHF. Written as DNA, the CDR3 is TGTGCCAGCAGCTTGATGGGGAAGGGTCAGCCCCAGCATTTT.

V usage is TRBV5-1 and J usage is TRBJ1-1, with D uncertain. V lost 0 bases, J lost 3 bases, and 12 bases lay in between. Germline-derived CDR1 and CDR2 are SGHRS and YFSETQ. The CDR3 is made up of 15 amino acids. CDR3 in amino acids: CASSLDQAGDTEAFF. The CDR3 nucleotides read TGCGCCAGCAGCTTGGACCAGGCGGGAGACACTGAAGCTTTCTTT.

The CDR3 DNA reads TGTGCCAGAAGCGCGGACAGGCCCAGCAATCAGCCCCAGCATTTT. Translation gives CARSADRPSNQPQHF. The gene calls are TRBV5-3 and TRBJ1-5, with 7 bases identical to TRBD1. TRBV5-3 counts as an open reading frame of uncertain function. The CDR3 has 15 residues. The V segment lost 4 bases and the J segment 1 base; nucleotides outside the gene matches: 5.

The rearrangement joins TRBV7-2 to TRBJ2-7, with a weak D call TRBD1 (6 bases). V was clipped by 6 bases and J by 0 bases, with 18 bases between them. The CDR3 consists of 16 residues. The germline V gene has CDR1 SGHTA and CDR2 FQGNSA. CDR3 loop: CASRLHTGTSSYEQYF. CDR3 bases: TGTGCCAGCAGACTCCACACAGGGACGAGCTCCTACGAGCAGTACTTC.

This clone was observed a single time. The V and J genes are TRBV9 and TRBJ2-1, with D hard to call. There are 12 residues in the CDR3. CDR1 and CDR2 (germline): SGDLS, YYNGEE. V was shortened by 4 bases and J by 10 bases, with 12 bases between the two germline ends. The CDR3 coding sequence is TGTGCCAGCAGCTTGGTGGGCTGGGAGCAGTTCTTC. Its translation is CASSLVGWEQFF.

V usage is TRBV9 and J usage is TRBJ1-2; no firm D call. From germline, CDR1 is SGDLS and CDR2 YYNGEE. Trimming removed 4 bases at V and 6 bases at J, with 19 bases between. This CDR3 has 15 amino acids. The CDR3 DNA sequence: TGTGCCAGCAGCCTTACGATGGGGTCTGGGGATGGCTACACCTTC. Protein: CASSLTMGSGDGYTF.

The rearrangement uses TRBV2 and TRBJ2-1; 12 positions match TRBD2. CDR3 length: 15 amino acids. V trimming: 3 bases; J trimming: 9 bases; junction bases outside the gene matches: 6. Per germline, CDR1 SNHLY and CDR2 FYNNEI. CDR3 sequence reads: CASSDLLAGGSEQFF. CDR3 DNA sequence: TGTGCCAGCAGTGATCTTCTAGCGGGAGGGTCTGAGCAGTTCTTC. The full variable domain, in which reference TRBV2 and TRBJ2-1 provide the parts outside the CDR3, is EPEVTQTPSHQVTQMGQEVILRCVPISNHLYFYWYRQILGQKVEFLVSFYNNEISEKSEIFDDQFSVERPDGSNFTLKIRSTKLEDSAMYFCASSDLLAGGSEQFFGPGTRLTVL.

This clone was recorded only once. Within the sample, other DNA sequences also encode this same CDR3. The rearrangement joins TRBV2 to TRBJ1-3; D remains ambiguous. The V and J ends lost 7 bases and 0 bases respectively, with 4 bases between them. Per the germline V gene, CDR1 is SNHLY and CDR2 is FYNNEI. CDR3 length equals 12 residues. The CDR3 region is CASISSGNTIYF. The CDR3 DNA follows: TGTGCCAGCATCTCCTCTGGAAACACCATATATTTT.

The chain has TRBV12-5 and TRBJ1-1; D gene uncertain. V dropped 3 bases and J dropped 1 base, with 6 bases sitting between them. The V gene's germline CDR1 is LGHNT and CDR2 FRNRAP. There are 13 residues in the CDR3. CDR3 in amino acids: CASGLQTNTEAFF. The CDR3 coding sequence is TGTGCTAGTGGTTTACAGACGAACACTGAAGCTTTCTTT.

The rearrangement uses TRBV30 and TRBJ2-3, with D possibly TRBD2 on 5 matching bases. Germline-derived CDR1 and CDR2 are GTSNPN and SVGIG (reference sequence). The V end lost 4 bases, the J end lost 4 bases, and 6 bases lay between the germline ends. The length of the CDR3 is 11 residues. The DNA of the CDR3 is TGTGCCTGGACGGGGTCAGATACGCAGTATTTT. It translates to CAWTGSDTQYF.

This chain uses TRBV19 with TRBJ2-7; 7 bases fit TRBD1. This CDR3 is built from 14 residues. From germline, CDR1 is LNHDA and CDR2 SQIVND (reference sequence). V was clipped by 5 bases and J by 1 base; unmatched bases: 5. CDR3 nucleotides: TGTGCCAGTAGTTCCGGACAGGCGTCCTACGAGCAGTACTTC. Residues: CASSSGQASYEQYF.

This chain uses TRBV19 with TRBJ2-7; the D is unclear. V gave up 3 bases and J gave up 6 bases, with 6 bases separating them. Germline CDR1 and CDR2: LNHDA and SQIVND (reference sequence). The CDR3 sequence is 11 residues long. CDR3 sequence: CASSIGFEQYF. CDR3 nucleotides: TGTGCCAGTAGTATCGGGTTCGAGCAGTACTTC.